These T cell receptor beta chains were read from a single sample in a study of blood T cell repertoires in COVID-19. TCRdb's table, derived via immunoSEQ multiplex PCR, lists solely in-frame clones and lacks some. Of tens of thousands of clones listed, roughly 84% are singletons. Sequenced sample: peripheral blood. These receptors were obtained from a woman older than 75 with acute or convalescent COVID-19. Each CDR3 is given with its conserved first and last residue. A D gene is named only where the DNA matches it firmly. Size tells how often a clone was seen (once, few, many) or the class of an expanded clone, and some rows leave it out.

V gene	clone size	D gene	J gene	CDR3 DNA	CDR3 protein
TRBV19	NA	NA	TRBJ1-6	TGTGCCAGTTCTGACAGCCCTAAATCACCCCTCCACTTT	CASSDSPKSPLHF
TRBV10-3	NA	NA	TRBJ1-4	TGTGCCATCAGTGAGGCAACAAATGAAAAACTGTTTTTT	CAISEATNEKLFF
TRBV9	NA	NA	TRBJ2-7	TGTGCCAGCAGTCTTATCGGGGATCCTTCCTACGAGCAGTACTTC	CASSLIGDPSYEQYF
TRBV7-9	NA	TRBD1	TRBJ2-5	TGTGCCAGCAGCTTAGGACAGGGTCTCCCAGAGACCCAGTACTTC	CASSLGQGLPETQYF
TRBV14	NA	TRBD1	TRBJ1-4	TGTGCCAGCAGCCAAGATGTGAACAGGGGGCCTGAAAAACTGTTTTTT	CASSQDVNRGPEKLFF
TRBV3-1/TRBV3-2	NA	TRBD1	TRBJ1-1	TGTGCCAGCAGCCAACTCGACAGGGGGCCGGGCACTGAAGCTTTCTTT	CASSQLDRGPGTEAFF
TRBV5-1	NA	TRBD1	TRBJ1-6	TGCGCCAGCAGCTACTCCGGGACAGGGGCCTTAAGCTCCTATAATTCACCCCTCCACTTT	CASSYSGTGALSSYNSPLHF
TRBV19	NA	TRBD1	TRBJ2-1	TGTGCCAGTAGTGCACCGGGACAGGGGATTCTTTGGCAGTTCTTC	CASSAPGQGILWQFF
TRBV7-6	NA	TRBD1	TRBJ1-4	TGTGCCAGCAGCTTCGGTTGGCCCGGGACAGAAAATGAAAAACTGTTTTTT	CASSFGWPGTENEKLFF
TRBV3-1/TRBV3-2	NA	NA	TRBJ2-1	TGTGCCAGCAGCCAAGAACCAGGGGCTAGCTCCTACAATGAGCAGTTCTTC	CASSQEPGASSYNEQFF
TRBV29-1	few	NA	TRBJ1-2	TGCAGCGTTGGGATGACAGGAGAGAGTGGCTACACCTTC	CSVGMTGESGYTF
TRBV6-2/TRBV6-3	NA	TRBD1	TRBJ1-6	TGTGCCAGCAGTGCTCTCCCAGACAGGGGTACGAATTCACCCCTCCACTTT	CASSALPDRGTNSPLHF
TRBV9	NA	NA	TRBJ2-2	TGTGCCAGCAGCGTAGTGGAGGGCACCGGGGAGCTGTTTTTT	CASSVVEGTGELFF
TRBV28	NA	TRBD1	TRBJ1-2	TGTGCCAGCGAATCAGGGGGCGTCCCCTTCTATGGCTACACCTTC	CASESGGVPFYGYTF
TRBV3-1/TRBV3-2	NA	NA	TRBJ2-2	TGTGCCAGCAGCCACAGGGTGACCGGGGAGCTGTTTTTT	CASSHRVTGELFF
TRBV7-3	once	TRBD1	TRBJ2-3	TGTGCCAGCAGCGCCGTGGGACAGCGGAGCACAGATACGCAGTATTTT	CASSAVGQRSTDTQYF
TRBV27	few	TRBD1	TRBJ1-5	TGTGCCAGCAGTATCGGGACAGGCGGGAGTCAGCCCCAGCATTTT	CASSIGTGGSQPQHF
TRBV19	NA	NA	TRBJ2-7	TGTGCCAGTAGTTCCCAGGGTTTCAAAGGTCTTTACTTC	CASSSQGFKGLYF
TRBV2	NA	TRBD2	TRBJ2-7	TGTGCCAGCCGCCCCGGGACTAGCGGGAGAGGAGAGCAGTACTTC	CASRPGTSGRGEQYF
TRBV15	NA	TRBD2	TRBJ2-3	TGTGCCACCAGCAGAGAAGGCGGGAGGGCCGGGGATACGCAGTATTTT	CATSREGGRAGDTQYF
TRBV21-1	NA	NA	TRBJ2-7	TGTGCCAGCAGCAAAGTGACAGCCTTTCCCTACGAGCAGTACTTC	CASSKVTAFPYEQYF
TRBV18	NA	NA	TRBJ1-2	TGTGCCACCTCACCACTATTGCAGGGAAACTATGGCTACACCTTC	CATSPLLQGNYGYTF
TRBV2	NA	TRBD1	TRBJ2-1	TGTGCCAGCAGATGGGGGACAGGGGGCCTGGGCAATGAGCAGTTCTTC	CASRWGTGGLGNEQFF
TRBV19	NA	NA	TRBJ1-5	TGTGCCAGTAGTATTTTCAGGTCTAATCAGCCCCAGCATTTT	CASSIFRSNQPQHF
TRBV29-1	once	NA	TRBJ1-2	TGCAGCGTTGAGAAAGCCACTAACTATGGCTACACCTTC	CSVEKATNYGYTF
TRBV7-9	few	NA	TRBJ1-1	TGTGCCAGCAGCTTTTTAGGGGGGAACACTGAAGCTTTCTTT	CASSFLGGNTEAFF